This T cell receptor beta chain stems from a study of shared clonotypes between healthy human individuals. Overall study: CD8 memory received one plate per donor, CD8 naive two, CD4 memory three and CD4 naive three. Study-wide findings and caveats: Naive subsets generally had larger estimated richness than memory subsets.

Clones were sequenced by immunoSEQ multiplex PCR, and TCRdb holds only the in-frame ones, with some missing. The sample includes approximately 940,000 clones, around three quarters of them seen just once. On this clone: Its target is unknown.

The length of the CDR3 is 16 residues. The J segment lost 5 bases and the V segment lost 5 bases, leaving 10 bases of the junction unmatched. The germline CDR1 and CDR2 sequences are SGHAT and FQNNGV. Sequencing used memory CD4+ T cells sorted from blood. The sample's subset: CD45RA-negative fraction. This sequence joins TRBV11-2 and TRBJ2-1, with TRBD2 matching over 9 bases. The receptor was derived from a young man in good health. CDR3 nucleotides: TGTGCCAGCAGCCCATTGGGGCTAGCGGGGAACAATGAGCAGTTCTTC. Translated, it gives CASSPLGLAGNNEQFF.